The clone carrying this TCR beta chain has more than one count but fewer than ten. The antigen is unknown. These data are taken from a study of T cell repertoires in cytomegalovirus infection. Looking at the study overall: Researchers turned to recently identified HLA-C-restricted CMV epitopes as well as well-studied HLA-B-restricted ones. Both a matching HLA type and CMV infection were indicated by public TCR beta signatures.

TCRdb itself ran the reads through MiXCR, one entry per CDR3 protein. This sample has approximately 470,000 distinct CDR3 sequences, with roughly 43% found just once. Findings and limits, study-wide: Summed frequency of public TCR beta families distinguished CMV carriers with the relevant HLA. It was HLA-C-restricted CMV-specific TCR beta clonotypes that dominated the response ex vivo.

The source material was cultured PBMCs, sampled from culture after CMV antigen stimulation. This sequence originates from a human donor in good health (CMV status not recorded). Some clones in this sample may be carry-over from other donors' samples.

The DNA for the CDR3 is TGTGCCAGCAGCTTAAACAGACTAGCGGGAGATGAGCAGTTCTTC. Translation: CASSLNRLAGDEQFF. The rearrangement joins TRBV7-6 to TRBJ2-1; 12 bases are shared with TRBD2. CDR1 is SGHVS and CDR2 is FNYEAQ in the germline V gene. V lost 2 bases and J lost 8; bases outside the gene matches: 4. The CDR3 runs to 15 residues.